This T cell receptor (beta chain) was captured in a study of T cell repertoires in cytomegalovirus infection. Study-level information: Public TCR beta signatures marked donors with CMV infection and the matching HLA. Findings of the study overall: The cumulative frequency of public TCR beta families identified carriers of CMV plus the relevant HLA. Across the ex vivo response, the dominant clonotypes were HLA-C-restricted CMV-specific TCR beta clonotypes.

Details on this clonotype: What it recognizes is unknown.

TCRdb used MiXCR to reprocess the reads, holding one entry per CDR3 protein. The sample yields 310,000 or so distinct CDR3 sequences, roughly 23% seen once. Sequencing was performed on PBMCs. This clonotype originated in a human donor in good health (CMV status not recorded). Some clones in this sample may be carry-over from other donors' samples.

Here the CDR3 reads CASSLVPLSPDTQYF. As DNA, the CDR3 is TGTGCCAGCAGTTTAGTCCCACTTAGCCCAGATACGCAGTATTTT. The V call is TRBV12-3 or TRBV12-4, the J call TRBJ2-3; D is ambiguous. V was shortened by 1 base and J by 4 bases, with 12 bases between the two germline ends. This CDR3 has 15 amino acids.